What follows are 25 T cell receptor beta chains derived from one specimen sequenced in a study of response to subunit inactivated influenza vaccine. TCRdb redid the calling of the RT-PCR reads with MiXCR, one entry per CDR3 protein. This sample has about 530,000 distinct CDR3 sequences; approximately 12% occur once, and the top ten carry roughly 10%. Sequencing was performed on PBMCs from blood, taken on the day of vaccination. These receptors were taken from a man over 45 who received an inactivated influenza vaccine.

This clonotype occurred many times. The chain couples TRBV7-2 to TRBJ2-7, with TRBD2 matching over 8 bases. The CDR3 sequence is 15 residues long. V was pared by 1 base and J by 7 bases, with 9 bases of the junction left unmatched. Germline loops: CDR1 SGHTA, CDR2 FQGNSA. The CDR3 sequence: CASSLGVAGPREQYF. The DNA for the CDR3 is TGTGCCAGCAGCTTAGGGGTAGCGGGGCCTCGTGAGCAGTACTTC.

The V and J genes are TRBV6-5 and TRBJ2-7; 7 nucleotides agree with TRBD1. The CDR3 consists of 16 residues. Trimming cost V 4 bases and J 3 bases; bases outside gene matches: 12. Germline CDR1 MNHEY, CDR2 SVGAGI. The CDR3 nucleotides are TGTGCCAGCAGTTCTCCCCTGGGACAGCTACGCTACGAGCAGTACTTC. Amino acids: CASSSPLGQLRYEQYF.

DNA of the CDR3: TGTGCCAGCAGCGCGCCCTGGTCGGGGGCCAACGTCCTGACTTTC. Translated, it gives CASSAPWSGANVLTF. The chain couples TRBV5-4 to TRBJ2-6, with D unclear. Germline V CDR1 and CDR2: SGHNT, YYREEE (reference sequence). There are 15 residues in the CDR3. V gave up 4 bases and J gave up 4 bases, with 12 bases separating them. Supplemented by reference TRBV5-4 and TRBJ2-6, the full variable domain reads ETGVTQSPTHLIKTRGQQVTLRCSSQSGHNTVSWYQQALGQGPQFIFQYYREEENGRGNFPPRFSGLQFPNYSSELNVNALELDDSALYLCASSAPWSGANVLTFGAGSRLTVL.

This clonotype was counted many times. The rearrangement uses TRBV28 and TRBJ1-5; 9 bases fit TRBD1. Germline V gene sequence: CDR1 MDHEN, CDR2 SYDVKM. The trim removed 5 bases at V and 3 bases at J, leaving 5 bases unmatched. The CDR3 is 15 residues long. CDR3 sequence reads: CASSRDREFNQPQHF. In DNA form, the CDR3 reads TGTGCCAGCAGTAGGGACAGGGAGTTCAATCAGCCCCAGCATTTT.

The rearrangement uses TRBV12-3 or TRBV12-4 and TRBJ2-7; 8 bases are shared with TRBD2. V lost 3 bases to trimming and J lost 1 base; unmatched junction nucleotides: 2. The CDR3 covers 14 residues. The CDR3 bases are TGTGCCAGCAGTTTCGGGGGGGAGTCCTACGAGCAGTACTTC. It specifies CASSFGGESYEQYF.

The chain carries TRBV29-1 and TRBJ1-2; D gene ambiguous. Trimming stripped 3 bases from V and 3 bases from J, with 14 bases between. CDR1 and CDR2 from the germline V gene are SQVTM and ANQGSEA. This CDR3 contains 14 residues. The CDR3 nucleotides are TGCAGCGTTGAGGAGCGGAAGCTTCACTATGGCTACACCTTC. It yields the protein CSVEERKLHYGYTF.

The chain combines TRBV11-1 with TRBJ2-1; 12 positions agree with TRBD2. Germline V gene sequence: CDR1 SGHAT, CDR2 FQDESV (reference sequence). The V gene end was trimmed by 4 bases and the J gene end by 3 bases; junction bases not matched to a gene: 13. This CDR3 is built from 19 residues. The DNA of the CDR3 is TGTGCCAGCAGCTCTCCGACTAGCGGGAGAAATAGAGACTACAATGAGCAGTTCTTC. It yields the protein CASSSPTSGRNRDYNEQFF. The variable domain in full, with the rest retrieved from reference TRBV11-1 and TRBJ2-1, is EAEVAQSPRYKITEKSQAVAFWCDPISGHATLYWYRQILGQGPELLVQFQDESVVDDSQLPKDRFSAERLKGVDSTLKIQPAELGDSAMYLCASSSPTSGRNRDYNEQFFGPGTRLTVL.

The chain recombines TRBV6-1 with TRBJ2-5; D is possibly TRBD2 (5 bases). Trimming shortened V by 6 bases and J by 2 bases, and 16 bases separated the two germline ends. The germline V gene encodes CDR1 MNHNS and CDR2 SASEGT. This CDR3 comprises 15 residues. This CDR3 is CASRPSGSLQETQYF. The CDR3, as DNA: TGTGCCAGCAGGCCCAGCGGCAGTCTACAAGAGACCCAGTACTTC.

Many counts were recorded for this clonotype. The V and J genes are TRBV20-1 and TRBJ2-7; tentative D call: TRBD2 (5 bases). V dropped 1 base and J dropped 0 bases, with 19 bases sitting between them. Germline assignment: CDR1 DFQATT and CDR2 SNEGSKA (reference sequence). This CDR3 has 17 amino acids. Here the CDR3 reads CSARAPRETRYSYEQYF. In nucleotides, the CDR3 is TGCAGTGCTAGAGCCCCTCGCGAAACTAGGTACTCCTACGAGCAGTACTTC.

The rearrangement uses TRBV19 and TRBJ2-7; 8 bases agree with TRBD1. The length of the CDR3 is 14 residues. V lost 2 bases and J lost 1; bases outside the gene matches: 1. The germline CDR1 and CDR2 sequences are LNHDA and SQIVND (reference sequence). This CDR3 reads CASSIRDRSYEQYF. The CDR3 bases are TGTGCCAGTAGTATACGGGACAGGTCCTACGAGCAGTACTTC.

This sequence joins TRBV11-2 and TRBJ2-1; a weak D match, TRBD1 (5 bases). The CDR3 covers 14 residues. Germline V gene lookup returns CDR1 SGHAT and CDR2 FQNNGV. Trimming shortened V by 5 bases and J by 4 bases, and 12 bases separated the two germline ends. CDR3 in DNA: TGTGCCAGCAGCGTGACAGATTATTACAATGAGCAGTTCTTC. Protein: CASSVTDYYNEQFF. The whole variable domain, remainder taken from reference TRBV11-2 and TRBJ2-1, is EAGVAQSPRYKIIEKRQSVAFWCNPISGHATLYWYQQILGQGPKLLIQFQNNGVVDDSQLPKDRFSAERLKGVDSTLKIQPAKLEDSAVYLCASSVTDYYNEQFFGPGTRLTVL.

The chain couples TRBV4-2 to TRBJ2-3; D uncertain. V was clipped by 0 bases and J by 4 bases, with 8 bases between them. The CDR3 consists of 14 residues. Germline V gives CDR1 LGHNA, CDR2 YNFKEQ. CDR3 protein: CASSQDDGSDTQYF. The DNA of the CDR3 is TGTGCCAGCAGCCAAGATGATGGTTCAGATACGCAGTATTTT.

This clonotype was counted between two and nine times. The chain carries TRBV10-3 and TRBJ2-5, with 9 nucleotides matching TRBD2. CDR3 size: 15 residues. Germline CDR1 ENHRY, CDR2 SYGVKD. V trimming: 3 bases; J trimming: 0 bases; junction bases outside the gene matches: 2. The CDR3 here is CAISDGTSYQETQYF. The CDR3 DNA reads as TGTGCCATCAGTGACGGGACTAGCTACCAAGAGACCCAGTACTTC.

The chain combines TRBV3-1 with TRBJ2-7; the match to TRBD2 covers 15 bases. The CDR3 covers 17 residues. The germline CDR1 and CDR2 sequences are LGHDT and YNNKEL (reference sequence). Trimming at V came to 0 bases and at J to 6 bases, leaving 6 bases not matched to a gene. The CDR3: CASSQEAWTSGRGEQYF. CDR3 DNA: TGTGCCAGCAGCCAAGAAGCCTGGACTAGCGGGAGGGGCGAGCAGTACTTC.

This chain uses TRBV4-2 with TRBJ1-1, with 8 bases fitting TRBD1. CDR3 length equals 18 residues. V gave up 3 bases and J gave up 0 bases; unmatched junction bases: 12. Germline-derived CDR1 and CDR2 are LGHNA and YNFKEQ. The CDR3 spells CASSHDARTGTMNTEAFF. The CDR3, as DNA: TGTGCCAGCAGCCACGATGCCCGGACAGGGACCATGAACACTGAAGCTTTCTTT.

The chain combines TRBV18 with TRBJ2-7; D ambiguous. The CDR3 totals 13 residues. Trimming shortened V by 6 bases and J by 5 bases, and 14 bases separated the two germline ends. CDR1 is KGHSH, CDR2 LQKENI, per germline. CDR3 residues: CASSPLRAHEQYF. The CDR3 DNA is TGTGCCAGCTCCCCTCTCCGCGCCCACGAGCAGTACTTC.

This clonotype has more than one count but fewer than ten. This chain joins TRBV20-1 and TRBJ1-1, with D possibly being TRBD1 (6 bases). The V gene's germline CDR1 is DFQATT and CDR2 SNEGSKA (reference sequence). CDR3 length: 18 amino acids. Trimming removed 1 base at V and 6 bases at J, with 27 bases between. The CDR3 DNA reads TGCAGTGCTAGAGGAGGGCTTGTCGGGGGCAGGTCGTTTGCTGAAGCTTTCTTT. It translates to CSARGGLVGGRSFAEAFF.

In its sample, this clonotype was seen a few times. This chain links TRBV7-2 with TRBJ2-7; 14 nucleotides align to TRBD2. In germline, CDR1 is SGHTA, CDR2 FQGNSA. CDR3 size: 16 residues. V was clipped by 2 bases and J by 4 bases; unmatched bases: 4. The DNA of the CDR3 is TGTGCCAGCAGCTTAATGACTAGCGGGAGGGTGTACGAGCAGTACTTC. Amino acid sequence: CASSLMTSGRVYEQYF. The whole variable domain, filled in from reference TRBV7-2 and TRBJ2-7, reads GAGVSQSPSNKVTEKGKDVELRCDPISGHTALYWYRQSLGQGLEFLIYFQGNSAPDKSGLPSDRFSAERTGGSVSTLTIQRTQQEDSAVYLCASSLMTSGRVYEQYFGPGTRLTVT.

CDR3 coding DNA: TGCAGTGCTATCTCCCTAGCGGGAGAGAGTACAGATACGCAGTATTTT. Translation gives CSAISLAGESTDTQYF. The chain employs TRBV20-1 and TRBJ2-3; the match to TRBD2 covers 10 bases. With V trimmed by 4 bases and J by 3 bases, 10 bases remained unmatched. This CDR3 comprises 16 residues. Germline-derived CDR1 and CDR2 are DFQATT and SNEGSKA (reference sequence).

The chain is built from TRBV9 and TRBJ2-7, with D uncertain. CDR1 and CDR2 (germline): SGDLS, YYNGEE. V lost 0 bases and J 2 bases, leaving 9 bases between the germline ends. The CDR3 length is 14 residues. CDR3 coding DNA: TGTGCCAGCAGCGTAGGGCCAGCGCCCTACGAGCAGTACTTC. Protein product: CASSVGPAPYEQYF.

This clonotype has more than one count but fewer than ten. V and J are TRBV28 and TRBJ2-1; 7 bases line up with TRBD1. CDR1 is MDHEN, CDR2 SYDVKM, per germline. V was clipped by 7 bases and J by 2 bases; unmatched bases: 8. The CDR3 runs 15 residues. The CDR3: CASMEGGPTYNEQFF. The CDR3 DNA reads TGTGCCAGCATGGAAGGGGGCCCCACCTACAATGAGCAGTTCTTC. Variable domain in full (rest from reference TRBV28 and TRBJ2-1): DVKVTQSSRYLVKRTGEKVFLECVQDMDHENMFWYRQDPGLGLRLIYFSYDVKMKEKGDIPEGYSVSREKKERFSLILESASTNQTSMYLCASMEGGPTYNEQFFGPGTRLTVL.

V and J are TRBV4-3 and TRBJ2-3; tentatively, D is TRBD1 (5 bases). Trimming took off 0 bases at V and 2 bases at J, with 9 bases between the two ends. This CDR3 is 15 amino acids long. Germline V gene sequence: CDR1 LGHNA, CDR2 YSLEER. CDR3 loop: CASSQDWGHTDTQYF. The CDR3 nucleotides read TGCGCCAGCAGCCAAGATTGGGGCCACACAGATACGCAGTATTTT.

The chain combines TRBV7-8 with TRBJ2-1; 8 bases are shared with TRBD2. The CDR3 totals 14 residues. Looked up from germline, CDR1 is SGHVS and CDR2 is FQNEAQ. V dropped 5 bases and J dropped 7; count of bases not matched to a gene: 7. Here the CDR3 DNA reads TGTGCCAGCAGCCCGGGACTAGTTACGAATGAGCAGTTCTTC. This gives the protein CASSPGLVTNEQFF.

This clonotype was counted at least ten times. A read error may produce the germline difference seen at one junction end. This rearrangement joins TRBV5-1 to TRBJ2-7; a possible D gene is TRBD1 (5 bases). Germline loops: CDR1 SGHRS, CDR2 YFSETQ. There are 12 residues in the CDR3. CDR3 DNA sequence: TGTGCCAGCAGCCGTGACAGCTACGAGCAGTACTTC. Translating it yields CASSRDSYEQYF. The variable domain in full, completed from reference TRBV5-1 and TRBJ2-7, reads KAGVTQTPRYLIKTRGQQVTLSCSPISGHRSVSWYQQTPGQGLQFLFEYFSETQRNKGNFPGRFSGRQFSNSRSEMNVSTLELGDSALYLCASSRDSYEQYFGPGTRLTVT.

This clonotype showed up just a few times. V gene TRBV6-2 or TRBV6-3 combines with J gene TRBJ2-3; D gene unclear. Deletions cut 6 bases from V and 6 bases from J, with 10 bases between. CDR1 and CDR2 from the germline V gene are MNHEY and SVGEGT. The CDR3 covers 12 residues. The CDR3 here is CASRAVSDTQYF. In nucleotides, the CDR3 is TGTGCCAGCAGGGCTGTGTCCGATACGCAGTATTTT.